This T cell receptor (beta chain) was captured by sequencing in a study of CD8+ T cells in alopecia areata. Concerning this clone: Its antigen is not known.

Extracted RNA was reverse transcribed, and the resulting cDNA served as sequencing template. Produced via immunoSEQ multiplex PCR; TCRdb's table is partial and in-frame only. This sample has more than 150,000 clones, with around half found just once. Study outcomes and limitations: Compared with normal scalp, lesional scalp had higher clonality and more expanded CD8+ clones.

The V end lost 7 bases, the J end lost 1 base, and 7 bases lay between the germline ends. The CDR3 is 11 residues long. Looked up from germline, CDR1 is SQVTM and CDR2 is ANQGSEA. Alopecia areata patients provided lesional scalp punch biopsies and peripheral blood, both collected for the study. The clonotype comes from a human donor with alopecia areata. The sequencing used CD8+ T cells sorted from blood, collected at week 0. The chain links TRBV29-1 to TRBJ1-1; D is unclear. For the CDR3, the DNA is TGCAGCGCCGGGGAGAACACTGAAGCTTTCTTT. As protein: CSAGENTEAFF.